This TCR beta chain was captured in a study of shared clonotypes between healthy human individuals. Findings of the study overall: Across a handful of donors, naive CD4 shared around 5%, naive CD8 3.5% to 4%, memory CD4 roughly 2.3%, memory CD8 over 0.3%.

V lost 5 bases to trimming and J lost 4 bases; unmatched junction nucleotides: 5. This CDR3 spans 14 amino acids. Germline loops: CDR1 MNHEY, CDR2 SVGAGI. TCRdb's copy holds only in-frame clones and misses some; the assay was immunoSEQ multiplex PCR. The data contain about 550,000 clones, around 95% of them singletons. CD45RO-negative CD8 cells positively selected for CCR7 made up the naive population, which excluded terminally differentiated effector memory CD45RA+ cells. Details on this clone: The antigen remains undetermined.

This clonotype was sampled from a woman younger than 45 in good health. Material: naive CD8+ T cells sorted from blood. The chain has TRBV6-5 and TRBJ1-3; 7 positions agree with TRBD1. CDR3: CASSRQGRGNTIYF. The CDR3 DNA reads TGTGCCAGCAGTAGACAGGGCCGGGGAAACACCATATATTTT.